Listed below are T cell receptor beta chains from one sample, sequenced in a study of T cell repertoires in cytomegalovirus infection. A single record per CDR3 protein comes from TCRdb applying MiXCR to the reads. The sample includes 150,000 to 200,000 distinct CDR3 sequences, about 30% of them seen just once. The specimen sequenced was PBMCs. The receptors originated from a human donor in good health (CMV status not recorded). Some clones in this sample may be carry-over from other donors' samples. The conserved cysteine and the conserved F or W are not part of the CDR3 here.

cdr3_aa,v_call
ASSHVNGGYT,TRBV11-2
ASRVETQY,TRBV2
ASSPQDLRGRDSYEQF,TRBV12-3/TRBV12-4
AISESGGQNQPQH,TRBV10-3
ASSLAQGGQPQH,TRBV7-8
ASSQEGGFNTGELF,TRBV4-1
ASSLIAGTSDVKLF,TRBV4-1
ASSLLVGELF,TRBV2
ASSLVVNTEAF,TRBV7-2
ASSLDQETQY,TRBV5-4
ASSLWTGELF,TRBV7-6
ATSAGSLNQPQH,TRBV15
ASGTIPDTEAF,TRBV9
ASSLRGQLDNEQF,TRBV11-3
ASSPQHTGANVLT,TRBV4-3
ASSTPTQLRATNTEAF,TRBV19
ASSSFPGLAGGPSNEQF,TRBV7-6
ASSYSGSEETQY,TRBV6-2/TRBV6-3
ASSLGRTGGFGAF,TRBV11-2
ASSLGHGYT,TRBV3-1
ASSLGVSGSYNEQF,TRBV7-2
ASGLAGGRRELF,TRBV7-2
ASSLIAGDTQY,TRBV7-2
ASSWAAGQGGQETQY,TRBV5-6
ASRLLRTGNEQF,TRBV6-2/TRBV6-3
ASLRDSTDTQY,TRBV6-6
ASSTPGARGAQY,TRBV6-1
ASSWDREAGNTIY,TRBV5-5
ASNRPTGDEAF,TRBV6-5
ASSQDGLNTGELF,TRBV12-3/TRBV12-4
ASSVGGSVGEKNTEAF,TRBV9
ASSGTGKETQY,TRBV18
ASSPSIPYNEQF,TRBV6-1
ASSLTPGGTEAF,TRBV7-3
ASSSYPEGMSSYNEQF,TRBV7-9